The 27 T cell receptor beta chains in this list originate from one sample, sequenced in a study of blood T cell repertoires in COVID-19. Sequencing used immunoSEQ multiplex PCR; TCRdb keeps in-frame clones, though not all of them. The sample consists of approximately 300,000 clones, roughly 87% of them appearing once. Specimen: peripheral blood. The receptors were sampled from a young man with active or convalescent COVID-19.

The chain carries TRBV27 and TRBJ2-7; 9 bases match TRBD2. Germline CDR1 is MNHEY and CDR2 is SMNVEV (reference sequence). CDR3 size: 15 residues. V lost 1 base, J lost 7 bases, and 8 bases stayed unmatched. As DNA, the CDR3 is TGTGCCAGCAGTTTATTTCTAGCGGGAAGGTGGGAGCAGTACTTC. This sequence encodes CASSLFLAGRWEQYF.

This chain links TRBV10-2 with TRBJ2-7; TRBD2 matches at 10 bases. The V gene end was trimmed by 8 bases and the J gene end by 2 bases; junction bases not matched to a gene: 6. The germline V gene has CDR1 WSHSY and CDR2 SAAADI. The CDR3 totals 14 residues. The CDR3 loop reads CASSQRGGPYEQYF. CDR3 nucleotide sequence: TGCGCCAGCTCGCAGCGGGGGGGCCCCTACGAGCAGTACTTC.

The genes are TRBV12-5 and TRBJ2-1; TRBD2 agrees at 8 bases. V dropped 5 bases and J dropped 4; count of bases not matched to a gene: 7. In germline, CDR1 is LGHNT, CDR2 FRNRAP. The CDR3 covers 15 residues. The CDR3 nucleotides read TGTGCTAGTGGTCAAGAGCGGGGGCAATACAATGAGCAGTTCTTC. Translating gives CASGQERGQYNEQFF.

The V and J genes are TRBV28 and TRBJ1-5; TRBD1 is a possible D gene (5 bases). Trimming pared 2 bases from V and 10 bases from J, leaving 12 bases between. CDR1 and CDR2 (germline): MDHEN, SYDVKM. CDR3 length equals 13 residues. The CDR3 DNA is TGTGCCAGCAGTTTAATTCGGACACCTCCCCAGCATTTT. Amino acids: CASSLIRTPPQHF.

The chain couples TRBV5-6 to TRBJ2-3; 14 bases are shared with TRBD2. CDR1 SGHDT and CDR2 YYEEEE come from the germline V gene. Trimming at V came to 1 base and at J to 2 bases, leaving 3 bases not matched to a gene. CDR3 length equals 17 residues. The CDR3 region has the DNA TGTGCCAGCAGCTTGAGGGGACTAGCGGGAGACACAGATACGCAGTATTTT. It is translated as CASSLRGLAGDTDTQYF. The complete variable domain, with remaining parts taken from reference TRBV5-6 and TRBJ2-3, reads DAGVTQSPTHLIKTRGQQVTLRCSPKSGHDTVSWYQQALGQGPQFIFQYYEEEERQRGNFPDRFSGHQFPNYSSELNVNALLLGDSALYLCASSLRGLAGDTDTQYFGPGTRLTVL.

The rearrangement joins TRBV6-2 or TRBV6-3 to TRBJ2-7; D is unclear. This CDR3 is built from 16 residues. Germline V gene sequence: CDR1 MNHEY, CDR2 SVGEGT. Trimming stripped 2 bases from V and 2 bases from J, with 16 bases between. CDR3 in DNA: TGTGCCAGCAGTTACGGAGTCTCCCCGAGCACCTACGAGCAGTACTTC. Translation gives CASSYGVSPSTYEQYF.

The chain couples TRBV6-5 to TRBJ1-6; D uncertain. The CDR3 length is 12 residues. V was clipped by 4 bases and J by 7 bases, with 5 bases between them. Germline CDR1 and CDR2: MNHEY and SVGAGI. The CDR3 protein is CASSLVNSPLHF. CDR3 in DNA: TGTGCCAGCAGTTTAGTGAATTCACCCCTCCACTTT.

The chain recombines TRBV2 with TRBJ1-3, with D hard to call. Germline CDR1 and CDR2: SNHLY and FYNNEI. V gave up 6 bases and J gave up 4 bases, with 13 bases separating them. There are 14 residues in the CDR3. Written as DNA, the CDR3 is TGTGCCAGCAGGACAAGGACGGGAGGAAACACCATATATTTT. Protein: CASRTRTGGNTIYF.

V and J are TRBV25-1 and TRBJ2-2, with 7 bases lining up with TRBD2. CDR3 size: 15 residues. The V segment lost 4 bases and the J segment 7 bases; nucleotides outside the gene matches: 9. The germline gives CDR1 MGHDK, CDR2 SYGVNS. The CDR3 here is CASSGWREKGGELFF. CDR3 DNA sequence: TGTGCCAGCAGTGGGTGGCGGGAGAAGGGCGGGGAGCTGTTTTTT.

The V and J genes are TRBV7-2 and TRBJ2-7; D call uncertain. Deletions cut 4 bases from V and 3 bases from J, with 16 bases between. Germline V lookup: CDR1 SGHTA, CDR2 FQGNSA. CDR3 length: 15 amino acids. The CDR3 protein is CASSYVTSSHYEQYF. In nucleotides, the CDR3 is TGTGCCAGCAGCTACGTTACATCATCCCACTACGAGCAGTACTTC.

The chain carries TRBV7-7 and TRBJ2-3, with TRBD2 matching 7 bases. The CDR3 extends over 17 amino acids. V was clipped by 3 bases and J by 7 bases; unmatched bases: 16. Germline CDR1 and CDR2: SSHAT and FNYEAQ (reference sequence). The CDR3: CASSFYPAGNAVNTQYF. The CDR3 DNA is TGTGCCAGCAGCTTTTATCCAGCGGGGAATGCTGTGAATACGCAGTATTTT.

V usage is TRBV9 and J usage is TRBJ2-7, with D possibly matching TRBD1 (6 bases). This CDR3 is built from 15 residues. Germline loops: CDR1 SGDLS, CDR2 YYNGEE. Between the trimmed V and J ends, which lost 4 bases and 7 bases, there was a span of 21 bases. The CDR3 sequence is CASSNRDQGWLEQYF. The CDR3 nucleotides are TGTGCCAGCAGCAACAGGGACCAGGGTTGGTTGGAGCAGTACTTC.

J is TRBJ1-2 and V is TRBV29-1, with TRBD1 identical over 7 bases. CDR1 and CDR2 from the germline V gene are SQVTM and ANQGSEA. V gave up 6 bases and J gave up 5 bases; unmatched junction bases: 6. CDR3 length equals 12 residues. This chain's CDR3 is CSVNRGIYGYTF. The CDR3 DNA follows: TGCAGCGTGAACAGGGGTATTTATGGCTACACCTTC.

This chain connects TRBV27 to TRBJ1-1; TRBD1 might be the D (6 bases). V was trimmed by 6 bases and J by 10 bases, leaving 15 bases between them. CDR1 and CDR2 (germline): MNHEY, SMNVEV (reference sequence). This CDR3 region has 12 residues. Here the CDR3 DNA reads TGTGCCAGCAGACCACAGGGAGGGGTAGCTTTCTTT. This encodes CASRPQGGVAFF.

This chain links TRBV19 with TRBJ1-4; tentative D call: TRBD1 (5 bases). Trimming pared 6 bases from V and 7 bases from J, leaving 18 bases between. From germline, CDR1 is LNHDA and CDR2 SQIVND (reference sequence). The CDR3 runs 15 residues. The CDR3 spells CASSRVAVMPEKLFF. The CDR3 bases are TGTGCCAGTAGCAGGGTCGCAGTGATGCCTGAAAAACTGTTTTTT. Combining the CDR3 with reference TRBV19 and TRBJ1-4 gives the whole variable domain DGGITQSPKYLFRKEGQNVTLSCEQNLNHDAMYWYRQDPGQGLRLIYYSQIVNDFQKGDIAEGYSVSREKKESFPLTVTSAQKNPTAFYLCASSRVAVMPEKLFFGSGTQLSVL.

This clone came up once. This rearrangement joins TRBV7-6 to TRBJ2-2; possibly TRBD1 for D (8 bases). V lost 0 bases to trimming and J lost 1 base, with 12 bases between them. Per the germline V gene, CDR1 is SGHVS and CDR2 is FNYEAQ. CDR3 length: 17 residues. CDR3 DNA sequence: TGTGCCAGCAGCTTAGCGGGAGGGACAGGGAACACCGGGGAGCTGTTTTTT. Its translation is CASSLAGGTGNTGELFF. Using reference TRBV7-6 and TRBJ2-2 for the parts outside the CDR3, the full variable domain is GAGVSQSPRYKVTKRGQDVALRCDPISGHVSLYWYRQALGQGPEFLTYFNYEAQQDKSGLPNDRFSAERPEGSISTLTIQRTEQRDSAMYRCASSLAGGTGNTGELFFGEGSRLTVL.

The rearrangement joins TRBV12-3 or TRBV12-4 to TRBJ2-2, with TRBD1 identical over 8 bases. The CDR3 runs to 12 residues. With 7 bases clipped from V and 5 bases from J, the junction kept 0 bases outside the gene matches. DNA of the CDR3: TGTGCCAGCAACAGGGGGACCGGGGAGCTGTTTTTT. Protein: CASNRGTGELFF.

This chain links TRBV19 with TRBJ1-2, with 8 bases identical to TRBD1. The CDR3 extends over 12 amino acids. CDR1 is LNHDA and CDR2 is SQIVND in the germline V gene (reference sequence). The junction had 2 bases not matched to a gene; V was cut back by 7 bases and J by 4 bases. The CDR3 nucleotides read TGTGCCAGTACCGACAGGGGCTATGGCTACACCTTC. It specifies CASTDRGYGYTF.

The chain is built from TRBV6-1 and TRBJ2-3; 7 bases line up with TRBD1. The CDR3 is 16 residues long. CDR1 and CDR2 (germline): MNHNS, SASEGT. Trimming at V came to 3 bases and at J to 3 bases, leaving 9 bases not matched to a gene. This chain's CDR3 is CASSDQVDRRTDTQYF. In DNA, the CDR3 is TGTGCCAGCAGTGATCAAGTGGACAGGCGAACAGATACGCAGTATTTT.

The J gene is TRBJ2-2, the V gene TRBV5-1, with 9 bases fitting TRBD2. V lost 4 bases, J lost 1 base, and 5 bases stayed unmatched. Looked up from germline, CDR1 is SGHRS and CDR2 is YFSETQ. This CDR3 contains 16 residues. This CDR3 reads CASSLTSGWNTGELFF. The CDR3, as DNA: TGCGCCAGCAGCCTTACTAGCGGGTGGAACACCGGGGAGCTGTTTTTT.

This sequence joins TRBV3-1 (or the pseudogene TRBV3-2) and TRBJ1-1; TRBD1 agrees at 9 bases. CDR1 and CDR2 from the germline V gene are LGHDT and YNNKEL (reference sequence). This CDR3 is built from 13 residues. J gave up 7 bases and V 4 bases, and 4 bases lay outside the gene matches. CDR3 protein: CASSPGTGSEAFF. CDR3 in DNA: TGTGCCAGCAGCCCGGGGACAGGGAGTGAAGCTTTCTTT.

As for this clone: Other DNA sequences in the same sample also yield this CDR3. This chain uses TRBV2 with TRBJ1-5; D unresolved. In germline, CDR1 is SNHLY, CDR2 FYNNEI. The CDR3 has 13 amino acids. Between the trimmed V and J ends, which lost 3 bases and 4 bases, there was a span of 7 bases. The CDR3 bases are TGTGCCAGCAGTGACCCTCTTAATCAGCCCCAGCATTTT. Its translation: CASSDPLNQPQHF.

This chain uses TRBV6-5 with TRBJ2-5; TRBD1 might be the D (5 bases). The germline V gene encodes CDR1 MNHEY and CDR2 SVGAGI. V dropped 0 bases and J dropped 5 bases, with 16 bases sitting between them. This CDR3 has 16 residues. Written as DNA, the CDR3 is TGTGCCAGCAGTTACTCTTTGCAGGGTGGATATGAGACCCAGTACTTC. It codes for CASSYSLQGGYETQYF.

The rearrangement joins TRBV7-8 to TRBJ1-5, with 8 bases lining up with TRBD1. This CDR3 has 15 amino acids. Germline V CDR1 and CDR2: SGHVS, FQNEAQ. Trimming cost V 2 bases and J 6 bases; bases outside gene matches: 6. The CDR3 region is CASSLMDRDLQPQHF. CDR3 bases: TGTGCCAGCAGCTTAATGGACAGGGATCTTCAGCCCCAGCATTTT.

The V call is TRBV6-6, the J call TRBJ1-3, with a possible D match to TRBD1 (6 bases). Germline V lookup: CDR1 MNHNY, CDR2 SVGAGI (reference sequence). CDR3 length: 14 residues. V dropped 5 bases and J dropped 4 bases, with 12 bases sitting between them. CDR3 region: CASSVLQGGNTIYF. The CDR3, as DNA: TGTGCCAGCAGTGTCCTCCAGGGGGGAAACACCATATATTTT.

This clone was detected once. The chain couples TRBV4-1 to TRBJ1-2; the match to TRBD1 covers 7 bases. The CDR3 is made up of 14 amino acids. Looked up from germline, CDR1 is MGHRA and CDR2 is YSYEKL. V shed 4 bases, J shed 2 bases, and the junction held 4 bases outside the gene matches. CDR3 protein: CASSLTGQNYGYTF. DNA for the CDR3: TGCGCCAGCAGCCTGACGGGACAGAACTATGGCTACACCTTC.

The chain links TRBV27 to TRBJ2-1; 12 bases agree with TRBD2. The germline V gene encodes CDR1 MNHEY and CDR2 SMNVEV (reference sequence). V lost 6 bases to trimming and J lost 6 bases; unmatched junction nucleotides: 3. The CDR3 contains 14 residues. The CDR3 DNA reads TGTGCCAGCAGACCGGGACTAGCGGGCAATGAGCAGTTCTTC. Its protein product is CASRPGLAGNEQFF.